Listed below are T cell receptor beta chains from one sample, sequenced in a study of shared clonotypes between healthy human individuals. Clones were sequenced by immunoSEQ multiplex PCR, and TCRdb holds only the in-frame ones, with some missing. The table lists about 650,000 clones, about 95% of them singletons, with 0.11% in the top ten. The source material was naive CD8+ T cells sorted from blood. These receptors were collected from a woman younger than 45 in good health. CDR3s include the opening cysteine and the closing phenylalanine or tryptophan. D genes are given only for firm matches. Only some rows state a clone size, as once, few, many or a class for expanded clones.

clone_size	d_call	v_call	j_call	cdr3_aa	cdr3_nt
once	NA	TRBV10-3	TRBJ2-3	CAALEPTSTDTQYF	TGTGCCGCCCTGGAGCCTACTAGCACAGATACGCAGTATTTT
NA	NA	TRBV27	TRBJ2-1	CASSLYLYNEQFF	TGTGCCAGCAGTTTATACTTATACAATGAGCAGTTCTTC
NA	NA	TRBV15	TRBJ2-7	CATSRDKMGLDYEQYF	TGTGCCACCAGCAGAGATAAGATGGGCCTCGACTACGAGCAGTACTTC
NA	NA	TRBV11-2	TRBJ2-7	CASSLGGGGGADYEQYF	TGTGCCAGCAGCTTAGGAGGTGGGGGGGGCGCGGACTACGAGCAGTACTTC
NA	NA	TRBV6-1	TRBJ1-1	CASSEGVAFF	TGTGCCAGCAGTGAAGGGGTAGCTTTCTTT
NA	TRBD2	TRBV5-1	TRBJ2-7	CASSFFAGGYEQYF	TGCGCCAGCAGCTTCTTCGCGGGAGGGTACGAGCAGTACTTC
NA	NA	TRBV19	TRBJ2-3	CASSIRVALGTDTQYF	TGTGCCAGTAGTATAAGGGTGGCGCTTGGCACAGATACGCAGTATTTT
NA	NA	TRBV27	TRBJ1-4	CASSTEGFAGEKLFF	TGTGCCAGCAGTACGGAGGGGTTTGCGGGTGAAAAACTGTTTTTT
NA	NA	TRBV13	TRBJ2-7	CASSLGTNYEQYF	TGTGCCAGCAGCTTAGGGACTAACTACGAGCAGTACTTC
NA	NA	TRBV28	TRBJ1-1	CASSLRGNTEAFF	TGTGCCAGCAGTTTAAGGGGAAACACTGAAGCTTTCTTT
NA	NA	TRBV28	TRBJ2-6	CASTTPSAPAHLSGANVLTF	TGTGCCAGCACTACCCCATCGGCTCCCGCCCATCTCTCTGGGGCCAACGTCCTGACTTTC
NA	TRBD2	TRBV7-8	TRBJ2-3	CASSLYEGTSGCSF	TGTGCCAGCAGCTTATACGAGGGGACTAGCGGGTGCAGCTTT
NA	NA	TRBV6-1	TRBJ1-5	CASSARQSNQPQHF	TGTGCCAGCAGTGCTCGACAGAGCAATCAGCCCCAGCATTTT
NA	NA	TRBV28	TRBJ2-7	CASRGKPGAYEQYF	TGTGCCAGCAGGGGGAAACCCGGGGCCTACGAGCAGTACTTC
NA	NA	TRBV11-2	TRBJ2-1	CASSLGPGTASPNEQFF	TGTGCCAGCAGCCTCGGACCCGGGACGGCGAGTCCCAATGAGCAGTTCTTC
NA	NA	TRBV5-4	TRBJ2-5	CASSLEQQETQYF	TGTGCCAGCAGCTTGGAACAGCAAGAGACCCAGTACTTC
NA	NA	TRBV7-9	TRBJ1-4	CASSARDREKLFF	TGTGCCAGCAGCGCCCGGGACCGGGAAAAACTGTTTTTT
NA	NA	TRBV19	TRBJ2-2	CASNYRDAGTGELFF	TGTGCCAGTAATTACAGGGATGCGGGCACCGGGGAGCTGTTTTTT
NA	NA	TRBV13	TRBJ1-5	CASSLGQVNQPQHF	TGTGCCAGCAGCTTAGGGCAGGTCAATCAGCCCCAGCATTTT
NA	TRBD2	TRBV19	TRBJ2-7	CASSPGGGEATYEQYF	TGTGCCAGTAGTCCTGGTGGGGGGGAGGCCACCTACGAGCAGTACTTC
NA	NA	TRBV2	TRBJ1-1	CASSESSYTEAFF	TGTGCCAGCAGTGAATCCAGCTACACTGAAGCTTTCTTT
NA	TRBD1	TRBV4-1	TRBJ1-2	CASSQTDRSNYGYTF	TGCGCCAGCAGCCAAACGGACAGGTCTAACTATGGCTACACCTTC
NA	NA	TRBV5-6	TRBJ2-7	CASSSWYF	TGTGCCAGCAGCTCTTGGTACTTC
NA	NA	TRBV6-4	TRBJ2-2	CASSDSYLALNTGELFF	TGTGCCAGCAGTGACTCGTATCTAGCCTTGAACACCGGGGAGCTGTTTTTT
NA	TRBD2	TRBV12-5	TRBJ2-1	CASGTSGRGYVVNEQFF	TGTGCTAGTGGTACTAGCGGGAGAGGTTATGTGGTCAATGAGCAGTTCTTC
NA	NA	TRBV29-1	TRBJ1-1	CSVDDGGVRVNTEAFF	TGCAGCGTTGATGACGGTGGGGTGAGGGTTAACACTGAAGCTTTCTTT
NA	TRBD2	TRBV29-1	TRBJ2-5	CSVEDWSSGEGETQYF	TGCAGCGTTGAAGATTGGTCTAGCGGAGAGGGAGAGACCCAGTACTTC
NA	NA	TRBV19	TRBJ1-5	CASIKGGAIFNQPQHF	TGTGCCAGTATCAAAGGGGGGGCTATTTTCAATCAGCCCCAGCATTTT
NA	NA	TRBV19	TRBJ2-3	CAALQHRPDTDTQYF	TGTGCCGCCCTCCAACACAGGCCTGACACAGATACGCAGTATTTT
NA	TRBD1	TRBV19	TRBJ2-3	CASSMGQGGDTQYF	TGTGCCAGTAGTATGGGACAGGGTGGGGATACGCAGTATTTT
NA	NA	TRBV29-1	TRBJ2-4	CSARGVGNAAKNIQYF	TGCAGCGCCAGGGGGGTGGGAAACGCTGCCAAAAACATTCAGTACTTC
once	NA	TRBV14	TRBJ1-2	CASSPQGRGVSNYGYTF	TGTGCCAGCAGCCCACAAGGAAGAGGTGTTTCTAACTATGGCTACACCTTC
NA	NA	TRBV11-2	TRBJ1-1	CASSYRHGDTEAFF	TGTGCCAGCAGCTACAGGCACGGGGACACTGAAGCTTTCTTT
few	NA	TRBV27	TRBJ2-2	CASSRTTGELFF	TGTGCCAGCAGTAGGACCACCGGGGAGCTGTTTTTT
NA	TRBD1	TRBV4-1	TRBJ2-3	CASSTHLDRGTDTQYF	TGCGCCAGCAGCACACACTTGGACAGGGGCACAGATACGCAGTATTTT
NA	NA	TRBV6-6	TRBJ2-7	CASSPTLAAYEQYF	TGTGCCAGCAGTCCCACCCTGGCGGCCTACGAGCAGTACTTC
NA	NA	TRBV7-2	TRBJ1-2	CASSPRKGSGYGYTF	TGTGCCAGCAGCCCTCGTAAAGGATCGGGCTATGGCTACACCTTC
NA	NA	TRBV28	TRBJ1-5	CASSLVGGSNQPQHF	TGTGCCAGCAGTTTGGTGGGGGGTAGCAATCAGCCCCAGCATTTT
NA	TRBD1	TRBV13	TRBJ2-7	CASSSPGQGKDEQYF	TGTGCCAGCAGCTCACCGGGACAGGGGAAAGACGAGCAGTACTTC
NA	NA	TRBV5-6	TRBJ2-1	CASTQFQNEQFF	TGTGCCAGCACCCAATTCCAAAATGAGCAGTTCTTC
NA	NA	TRBV9	TRBJ1-4	CASSVGTRDEKLFF	TGTGCCAGCAGCGTAGGGACCAGGGATGAAAAACTGTTTTTT
once	NA	TRBV29-1	TRBJ2-7	CSVEEGGGQYF	TGCAGCGTTGAAGAAGGAGGGGGGCAGTACTTC
once	NA	TRBV28	TRBJ2-2	CASSSGWIGELFF	TGTGCCAGCAGTTCCGGGTGGATCGGGGAGCTGTTTTTT
once	TRBD2	TRBV28	TRBJ2-1	CASSALAGVTYNEQFF	TGTGCCAGCAGCGCCTTAGCGGGAGTAACCTACAATGAGCAGTTCTTC